One and the same sample provided the 32 T cell receptor beta chains below, sequenced in a study of beta chain features in type 1 diabetes. Investigators reverse transcribed all isolated RNA, so they sequenced expressed TCRB transcripts. Measured with immunoSEQ multiplex PCR; TCRdb has only the in-frame clones, and not every one. The sample holds around 450,000 clones; roughly an eighth are singletons and the top ten take about 0.045%. Sequencing input: naive CD4+ T cells from blood. The receptors stem from a woman between 18 and 29 years old in good health.

The CDR3 spells CASSEGTGSGSPLHF. The CDR3 bases are TGTGCCAGCAGCGAGGGGACAGGTTCCGGATCACCCCTCCACTTT. The J gene is TRBJ1-6, the V gene TRBV9, with 8 bases lining up with TRBD1. Germline V CDR1 and CDR2: SGDLS, YYNGEE. The J segment lost 10 bases and the V segment lost 3 bases, leaving 9 bases of the junction unmatched. This CDR3 comprises 15 residues.

The chain couples TRBV19 to TRBJ2-1; 14 nucleotides align to TRBD2. Trimming removed 8 bases from V and 4 bases from J; junction bases left unmatched: 7. This CDR3 contains 16 residues. Germline V gives CDR1 LNHDA, CDR2 SQIVND (reference sequence). Here the CDR3 DNA reads TGTGCCAGTCTGGGACTAGCGGGAGCCCAGTACAATGAGCAGTTCTTC. It codes for CASLGLAGAQYNEQFF.

This clone has only a few counts. The J gene is TRBJ2-5, the V gene TRBV6-6; D unclear. This CDR3 region has 12 residues. Trimming pared 0 bases from V and 5 bases from J, leaving 4 bases between. Germline values: CDR1 MNHNY, CDR2 SVGAGI (reference sequence). CDR3 nucleotides: TGTGCCAGCAGTTACTCGATTGAGACCCAGTACTTC. Its translation is CASSYSIETQYF.

In its sample, this clone was seen many times. This chain uses TRBV29-1 with TRBJ1-2; TRBD1 agrees at 11 bases. V was clipped by 7 bases and J by 4 bases; unmatched bases: 5. This CDR3 contains 13 residues. Looked up from germline, CDR1 is SQVTM and CDR2 is ANQGSEA. The CDR3 DNA follows: TGCAGCGCCAGGACAGGGGGCGGCTATGGCTACACCTTC. Its translation: CSARTGGGYGYTF. Together with reference TRBV29-1 and TRBJ1-2, the CDR3 gives the full variable domain: SAVISQKPSRDICQRGTSLTIQCQVDSQVTMMFWYRQQPGQSLTLIATANQGSEATYESGFVIDKFPISRPNLTFSTLTVSNMSPEDSSIYLCSARTGGGYGYTFGSGTRLTVV.

This clone has more than one count but fewer than ten. The chain uses TRBV5-1 and TRBJ1-1, with D uncertain. The germline V gene has CDR1 SGHRS and CDR2 YFSETQ. There are 15 residues in the CDR3. V gave up 1 base and J gave up 1 base, with 11 bases separating them. The CDR3 coding sequence is TGCGCCAGCAGCTTGCCTCAGGAGCAGAACACTGAAGCTTTCTTT. The encoded protein is CASSLPQEQNTEAFF.

This clone was picked up a small number of times. V usage is TRBV9 and J usage is TRBJ2-3; D remains unclear. V lost 4 bases and J lost 6, with 12 bases in between. The CDR3 is 13 residues long. The germline V gene has CDR1 SGDLS and CDR2 YYNGEE. CDR3 sequence reads: CASSKNPGDTQYF. The DNA of the CDR3 is TGTGCCAGCAGCAAAAACCCCGGCGATACGCAGTATTTT.

The chain joins TRBV21-1 to TRBJ2-7; TRBD1, as called in the table, went unchecked against the DNA. TRBV21-1 is marked as a pseudogene. CDR3 length: 15 amino acids. The CDR3 loop reads CASSTIRGSSYEQYV. The CDR3, as DNA: TGTGCCAGCAGCACCATAAGGGGAAGCTCCTACGAGCAGTACGTC.

This clone has more than one count but fewer than ten. This specimen includes other DNA sequences encoding the same CDR3. CDR3 residues: CASSLAGARETQYF. CDR3 coding DNA: TGTGCCAGCAGCTTAGCGGGGGCGCGAGAGACCCAGTACTTC. V gene TRBV7-9 combines with J gene TRBJ2-5, with D possibly matching TRBD1 (6 bases). In germline, CDR1 is SEHNR, CDR2 FQNEAQ (reference sequence). The germline V and J ends were trimmed by 0 bases and 4 bases, with 9 bases remaining between them. The CDR3 covers 14 residues. Full variable domain (missing parts from reference TRBV7-9 and TRBJ2-5): DTGVSQNPRHKITKRGQNVTFRCDPISEHNRLYWYRQTLGQGPEFLTYFQNEAQLEKSRLLSDRFSAERPKGSFSTLEIQRTEQGDSAMYLCASSLAGARETQYFGPGTRLLVL.

This clone has only a few counts. The chain recombines TRBV7-2 with TRBJ1-4; D uncertain. Germline V gene sequence: CDR1 SGHTA, CDR2 FQGNSA. V lost 2 bases, J lost 10 bases, and 8 bases lay in between. The CDR3 has 12 residues. The CDR3 sequence is CASSLRAGKLFF. In DNA form, the CDR3 reads TGTGCCAGCAGCTTAAGGGCCGGAAAACTGTTTTTT.

With respect to this clone: This CDR3 is also generated by other DNA sequences in the sample. This rearrangement joins TRBV18 to TRBJ2-5; perhaps TRBD1 as D (6 bases). In germline, CDR1 is KGHSH, CDR2 LQKENI. Deletions cut 3 bases from V and 3 bases from J, with 8 bases between. The CDR3 is 13 residues long. The CDR3 region has the DNA TGTGCCAGCTCACCCTGGACAGAAGAGACCCAGTACTTC. It is translated as CASSPWTEETQYF.

There are a few counts of this clone. This rearrangement joins TRBV7-6 to TRBJ2-3; TRBD2 agrees at 9 bases. Germline V gene lookup returns CDR1 SGHVS and CDR2 FNYEAQ. This CDR3 comprises 15 residues. J gave up 5 bases and V 1 base, and 4 bases lay outside the gene matches. The CDR3 spells CASSLVPAGGDTQYF. CDR3 bases: TGTGCCAGCAGCTTAGTCCCAGCGGGGGGAGATACGCAGTATTTT.

V usage is TRBV4-3 and J usage is TRBJ1-6, with D unclear. The CDR3 is made up of 14 amino acids. V lost 2 bases and J lost 9, with 11 bases in between. The germline CDR1 and CDR2 sequences are LGHNA and YSLEER. CDR3 region: CASSQRREGSPLHF. CDR3 DNA sequence: TGCGCCAGCAGCCAAAGAAGGGAGGGTTCACCCCTCCACTTT.

This clone turned up a few times. The chain combines TRBV4-2 with TRBJ2-5, with 7 bases aligning to TRBD2. Germline assignment: CDR1 LGHNA and CDR2 YNFKEQ. Trimming cost V 4 bases and J 3 bases; bases outside gene matches: 8. The CDR3 is made up of 15 amino acids. For the CDR3, the DNA is TGTGCCAGCAGCCCGTTCGGGGACTATAAAGAGACCCAGTACTTC. Translation: CASSPFGDYKETQYF.

This clone was counted only a few times. The rearrangement uses TRBV27 and TRBJ1-5, with D unresolved. The CDR3 length is 13 residues. Deletions cut 6 bases from V and 5 bases from J, with 11 bases between. Per the germline V gene, CDR1 is MNHEY and CDR2 is SMNVEV (reference sequence). The CDR3 protein is CASSRWQDQPQHF. Written as DNA, the CDR3 is TGTGCCAGCAGCCGGTGGCAGGATCAGCCCCAGCATTTT.

A few counts support this clone. This chain links TRBV15 with TRBJ2-2, with D perhaps matching TRBD1 (6 bases). CDR3 size: 15 residues. V was trimmed by 0 bases and J by 4 bases, leaving 9 bases between them. Looked up from germline, CDR1 is LNHNV and CDR2 is YYDKDF (reference sequence). CDR3 protein: CATSRDRGGTGELFF. In DNA, the CDR3 is TGTGCCACCAGCAGAGACAGGGGTGGCACCGGGGAGCTGTTTTTT.

This clone was counted a few times. This chain links TRBV2 with TRBJ2-1; no definite D call. CDR3 length equals 11 residues. Trimming shortened V by 2 bases and J by 9 bases, and 5 bases separated the two germline ends. Per germline, CDR1 SNHLY and CDR2 FYNNEI. The CDR3 DNA reads as TGTGCCAGCAGTGAACAGACTGAGCAGTTCTTC. Its protein is CASSEQTEQFF.

The V and J genes are TRBV6-1 and TRBJ1-5; a weak D match, TRBD1 (5 bases). Germline V gives CDR1 MNHNS, CDR2 SASEGT. V lost 7 bases, J lost 0 bases, and 10 bases lay in between. The CDR3 has 14 residues. The CDR3 here is CASTGSYSNQPQHF. The CDR3 DNA reads TGTGCCAGCACAGGGAGCTATAGCAATCAGCCCCAGCATTTT.

The chain has TRBV15 and TRBJ2-1; possibly TRBD2 for D (5 bases). The germline V gene has CDR1 LNHNV and CDR2 YYDKDF (reference sequence). The V and J ends lost 0 bases and 3 bases respectively, with 9 bases between them. This CDR3 contains 15 residues. The CDR3 DNA is TGTGCCACCAGCAGAGATTTGGGAGTCTACAATGAGCAGTTCTTC. Its protein is CATSRDLGVYNEQFF.

This clone was seen a handful of times. The chain recombines TRBV15 with TRBJ2-1, with D possibly TRBD1 on 6 matching bases. V shed 0 bases and J shed 4 bases, with 13 bases lying between them. The CDR3 runs 16 residues. The germline CDR1 and CDR2 sequences are LNHNV and YYDKDF (reference sequence). CDR3 bases: TGTGCCACCAGCAGAGACAGGGGTATTAGGTACAATGAGCAGTTCTTC. Residues: CATSRDRGIRYNEQFF.

J is TRBJ2-1 and V is TRBV18; maybe TRBD1 (6 bases). The CDR3 is 18 residues long. Looked up from germline, CDR1 is KGHSH and CDR2 is LQKENI. Trimming cost V 4 bases and J 4 bases, with 23 bases left between them. The CDR3 sequence: CASSLGGNDRLLYNEQFF. The CDR3 DNA sequence: TGTGCCAGCTCACTCGGTGGTAATGACAGGCTTTTATACAATGAGCAGTTCTTC.

The genes are TRBV7-2 and TRBJ1-1; D perhaps matches TRBD1 (5 bases). The CDR3 covers 15 residues. Germline assignment: CDR1 SGHTA and CDR2 FQGNSA. V lost 4 bases and J lost 6, with 18 bases in between. The CDR3 nucleotides read TGTGCCAGCAGCTACCGTCCGGTAGGGGCGGCTGAAGCTTTCTTT. This translates into CASSYRPVGAAEAFF.

The chain carries TRBV7-9 and TRBJ2-7; 9 bases agree with TRBD1. Germline CDR1 SEHNR, CDR2 FQNEAQ (reference sequence). V was clipped by 6 bases and J by 0 bases; unmatched bases: 3. The CDR3 has 14 residues. The CDR3 loop reads CASSRDRVSYEQYF. The CDR3 bases are TGTGCCAGCAGTAGGGACAGGGTCTCCTACGAGCAGTACTTC.

This clone came up a few times. This chain uses TRBV29-1 with TRBJ1-2, with D unclear. Trimming took 8 bases from V and 4 from J, leaving 17 bases between them. This CDR3 has 13 amino acids. The germline V gene has CDR1 SQVTM and CDR2 ANQGSEA. The CDR3 region has the DNA TGCAGCACCCTCCCAATAACGGGCTATGGCTACACCTTC. Its translation is CSTLPITGYGYTF.

This rearrangement joins TRBV11-2 to TRBJ2-5, with D perhaps matching TRBD1 (8 bases). This CDR3 is 15 amino acids long. V was cut by 9 bases and J by 1 base, with 18 bases left in between. Germline CDR1 is SGHAT and CDR2 is FQNNGV. CDR3 bases: TGTGCCAGTGGAGCGGGGACAGGACCCCAAGAGACCCAGTACTTC. The encoded protein is CASGAGTGPQETQYF.

The rearrangement uses TRBV7-9 and TRBJ2-1; 9 positions agree with TRBD2. Germline V gives CDR1 SEHNR, CDR2 FQNEAQ (reference sequence). This CDR3 spans 15 amino acids. After removal of 6 bases from V and 0 bases from J, the junction contained 3 bases not matched to a gene. For the CDR3, the DNA is TGTGCCAGCAGTGTAGCGGGAGACTCCTACAATGAGCAGTTCTTC. Residues: CASSVAGDSYNEQFF.

The chain links TRBV18 to TRBJ2-2, with D possibly called TRBD1 or TRBD2 (5 bases each). Trimming shortened V by 4 bases and J by 0 bases, and 15 bases separated the two germline ends. Germline V CDR1 and CDR2: KGHSH, LQKENI. The CDR3 runs 17 residues. Here the CDR3 DNA reads TGTGCCAGCTCACTTGACCGGGACGGCGCGAACACCGGGGAGCTGTTTTTT. Translation gives CASSLDRDGANTGELFF.

J is TRBJ2-5 and V is TRBV28, with D possibly matching TRBD2 (6 bases). Trimming shortened V by 5 bases and J by 5 bases, and 15 bases separated the two germline ends. The CDR3 runs 14 residues. Germline CDR1 and CDR2: MDHEN and SYDVKM. The CDR3 reads CASSPHGGGETQYF. The DNA of the CDR3 is TGTGCCAGCAGTCCCCACGGGGGTGGGGAGACCCAGTACTTC.

The chain joins TRBV7-9 to TRBJ2-1; D possibly corresponds to TRBD2 (5 bases). This CDR3 is 14 amino acids long. The V gene lost 5 bases and the J gene lost 8 bases, with 16 bases spanning the gap. Germline CDR1 reads SEHNR; CDR2 reads FQNEAQ (reference sequence). This chain's CDR3 is CASSTQLERDEQFF. CDR3 DNA sequence: TGTGCCAGCAGCACACAACTAGAGAGGGATGAGCAGTTCTTC.

This clone was seen more than once but under ten times. The chain couples TRBV4-2 to TRBJ2-7; D gene ambiguous. V was pared by 3 bases and J by 7 bases, with 7 bases between. Germline CDR1 is LGHNA and CDR2 is YNFKEQ. The CDR3 runs 11 residues. CDR3 residues: CASSHLGEQYF. CDR3 bases: TGTGCCAGCAGCCACCTCGGGGAGCAGTACTTC.

In the case of this clone: This clone may be a read error of a much larger clone one base away. The chain is built from TRBV13 and TRBJ2-3; D is unresolved. V was clipped by 1 base and J by 2 bases, with 4 bases between them. Germline values: CDR1 PRHDT, CDR2 FYEKMQ (reference sequence). This CDR3 has 13 amino acids. The CDR3 bases are TGTGCCAGCAGCTTAGCGGCCACAGATACGCAGTATTTT. This encodes CASSLAATDTQYF. Combining the CDR3 with reference TRBV13 and TRBJ2-3 gives the whole variable domain AAGVIQSPRHLIKEKRETATLKCYPIPRHDTVYWYQQGPGQDPQFLISFYEKMQSDKGSIPDRFSAQQFSDYHSELNMSSLELGDSALYFCASSLAATDTQYFGPGTRLTVL.

This clone was picked up a small number of times. This sequence joins TRBV7-2 and TRBJ2-5, with D possibly being TRBD2 (6 bases). V gave up 1 base and J gave up 2 bases, with 11 bases separating them. CDR1 and CDR2 (germline): SGHTA, FQGNSA. The CDR3 consists of 15 residues. This CDR3 is CASSLELAMQETQYF. The CDR3 region has the DNA TGTGCCAGCAGCTTAGAACTAGCTATGCAAGAGACCCAGTACTTC.

This chain uses TRBV7-9 with TRBJ1-4; D ambiguous. V gave up 6 bases and J gave up 5 bases, with 16 bases separating them. Germline CDR1 is SEHNR and CDR2 is FQNEAQ (reference sequence). The CDR3 covers 15 residues. DNA for the CDR3: TGTGCCAGCAGTTTCCCATTACACGAGAATGAAAAACTGTTTTTT. This sequence encodes CASSFPLHENEKLFF. The entire variable domain, with the rest obtained from reference TRBV7-9 and TRBJ1-4, is as follows: DTGVSQNPRHKITKRGQNVTFRCDPISEHNRLYWYRQTLGQGPEFLTYFQNEAQLEKSRLLSDRFSAERPKGSFSTLEIQRTEQGDSAMYLCASSFPLHENEKLFFGSGTQLSVL.